These T cell receptor beta chains were read from a single sample in a study of PD-L1 blockade in urothelial cancer. Profiled with immunoSEQ multiplex PCR; TCRdb holds only in-frame clones, not every one. The table has tens of thousands of clones, 88% seen once. The sample was PBMCs, taken around atezolizumab (anti-PD-L1) treatment. The receptors come from a man aged 55 to 70 with urothelial cancer. CDR3s include the opening cysteine and the closing phenylalanine or tryptophan. The order of the fields is D gene, J gene, clone size, V gene, CDR3 DNA, CDR3 protein. The D gene is left open where the match is weak. Size is omitted from some rows. Given values are once, few, many or a class for expanded clones.

>TRBD1|TRBJ1-2|.|TRBV7-8
TGTGCCAGCAGCGAAGATACAGGGGTCCGCAACTATGGCTACACCTTC
CASSEDTGVRNYGYTF
>TRBD1|TRBJ1-2|.|TRBV9
TGTGCCAGCAGCAGGGACAGGGTTACTAACTATGGCTACACCTTC
CASSRDRVTNYGYTF
>.|TRBJ1-2|.|TRBV5-3
TGTGCCAGAACTTCTCTCCATAGCGGTGGCTACACCTTC
CARTSLHSGGYTF
>TRBD1|TRBJ2-7|.|TRBV28
TGTGCCAGCAGTTTTGGGCTGACAGGGCCGGGCGAGCAGTACTTC
CASSFGLTGPGEQYF
>TRBD2|TRBJ2-3|.|TRBV29-1
TGCAGCGTTGCTAGCGGGCCGAGTATCGATACGCAGTATTTT
CSVASGPSIDTQYF
>.|TRBJ2-3|.|TRBV30
TGTGCCTGGAGTGATACAGGGCTGCAAGATACGCAGTATTTT
CAWSDTGLQDTQYF
>.|TRBJ2-7|.|TRBV5-5
TGTGCCAGCAGCCAGGACAGAACCCTCGAGCAGTACTTC
CASSQDRTLEQYF
>TRBD1|TRBJ1-2|.|TRBV28
TGTGCCAGCACCGATGCTAGGACAGGGGGCGCGGGGGGCTACACCTTC
CASTDARTGGAGGYTF
>.|TRBJ2-5|.|TRBV18
TGTGCCAGCTCACCAACACAGGGTTTAGAGACCCAGTACTTC
CASSPTQGLETQYF
>.|TRBJ2-1|.|TRBV11-2
TGTGCCAGCAGTGGGCTGAAGAAGAGCAGCTCCTACAATGAGCAGTTCTTC
CASSGLKKSSSYNEQFF
>.|TRBJ1-5|few|TRBV19
TGTGCCAGTAGGGGGCAGTTCAATCAGCCCCAGCATTTT
CASRGQFNQPQHF
>.|TRBJ2-5|few|TRBV21-1
TGTGCCAGCAGCAAAGTATGGGGAGCCCAAGAGACCCAGTACTTC
CASSKVWGAQETQYF
>TRBD1|TRBJ1-4|.|TRBV7-2
TGTGCCAGCAGCCGGACAGGGGCCAATGAAAAACTGTTTTTT
CASSRTGANEKLFF
>.|TRBJ1-1|.|TRBV29-1
TGCAGCGTTCGGGGTTGGGGGGGCCTGAACACTGAAGCTTTCTTT
CSVRGWGGLNTEAFF
>.|TRBJ2-2|.|TRBV9
TGTGCCAGCAGCGTGAGTGCAGGGTTGACCACCGGGGAGCTGTTTTTT
CASSVSAGLTTGELFF
>.|TRBJ2-7|.|TRBV5-1
TGCGCCAGCAGCCTCGCCCCTTCCGGGACCTACGAGCAGTACTTC
CASSLAPSGTYEQYF
>TRBD1|TRBJ1-1|.|TRBV10-3
TGTGCCATCAGGCCCCGGGACAGCGGGAACACTGAAGCTTTCTTT
CAIRPRDSGNTEAFF
>.|TRBJ2-5|.|TRBV19
TGTGCCAGTAGTAGAAACAGAGGGGAGACCCAGTACTTC
CASSRNRGETQYF
>.|TRBJ1-4|few|TRBV19
TGTGCCAGTAGTATACAGCAGGGCCGAAATGAAAAACTGTTTTTT
CASSIQQGRNEKLFF
>TRBD1|TRBJ2-1|.|TRBV7-8
TGTGCCAGCAGCCTCCGGCGGGACAGGTGGAATGAGCAGTTCTTC
CASSLRRDRWNEQFF
>TRBD1|TRBJ2-3|.|TRBV5-1
TGCGCCAGCAGCGCAGGACAGGGACGGGCAGATACGCAGTATTTT
CASSAGQGRADTQYF
>TRBD2|TRBJ2-7|.|TRBV9
TGTGCCAGCAGCCCTCGAACTAGCGGGGGGCGATACGAGCAGTACTTC
CASSPRTSGGRYEQYF
>TRBD2|TRBJ2-3|once|TRBV7-9
TGTGCCAGCAGCTTAGTCGGGGCTAGCGGGGATAGCACAGATACGCAGTATTTT
CASSLVGASGDSTDTQYF
>TRBD1|TRBJ1-4|.|TRBV5-1
TGCGCCAGCAGCTCCCAGGGGGGAAATGAAAAACTGTTTTTT
CASSSQGGNEKLFF
>.|TRBJ1-1|.|TRBV7-2
TGTGCCAGCAGCTCTGGTCGGTTGAACACTGAAGCTTTCTTT
CASSSGRLNTEAFF